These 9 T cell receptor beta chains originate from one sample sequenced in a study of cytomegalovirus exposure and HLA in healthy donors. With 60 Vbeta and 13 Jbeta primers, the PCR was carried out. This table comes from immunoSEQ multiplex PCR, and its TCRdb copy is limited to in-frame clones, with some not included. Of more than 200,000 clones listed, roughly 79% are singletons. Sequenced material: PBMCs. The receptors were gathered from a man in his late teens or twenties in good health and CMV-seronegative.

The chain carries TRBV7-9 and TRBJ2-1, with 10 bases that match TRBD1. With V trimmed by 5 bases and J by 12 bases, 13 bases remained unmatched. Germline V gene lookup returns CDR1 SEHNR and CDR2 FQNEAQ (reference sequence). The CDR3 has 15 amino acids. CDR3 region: CASSLEGQGIGGQFF. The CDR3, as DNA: TGTGCCAGCAGCCTTGAGGGACAGGGGATCGGGGGGCAGTTCTTC.

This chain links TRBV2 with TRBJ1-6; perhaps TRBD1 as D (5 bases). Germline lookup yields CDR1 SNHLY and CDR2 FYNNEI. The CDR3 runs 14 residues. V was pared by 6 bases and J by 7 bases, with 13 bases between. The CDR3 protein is CASRRGAENSPLHF. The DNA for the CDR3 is TGTGCCAGCAGGCGCGGGGCCGAGAATTCACCCCTCCACTTT.

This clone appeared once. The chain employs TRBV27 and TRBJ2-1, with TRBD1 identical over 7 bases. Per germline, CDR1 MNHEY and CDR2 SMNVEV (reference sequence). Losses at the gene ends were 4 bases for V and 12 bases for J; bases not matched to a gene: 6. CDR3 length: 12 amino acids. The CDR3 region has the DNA TGTGCCAGCAGTTCGCTAGACAGGGTGCAGTTCTTC. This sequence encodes CASSSLDRVQFF.

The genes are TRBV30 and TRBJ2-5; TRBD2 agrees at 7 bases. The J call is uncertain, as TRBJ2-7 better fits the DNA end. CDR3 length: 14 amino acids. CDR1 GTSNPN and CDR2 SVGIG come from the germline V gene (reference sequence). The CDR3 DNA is TGTGCCTGGAGTGGGGGAGGGAACTCCTACGAGCAGTACTTC. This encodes CAWSGGGNSYEQYF.

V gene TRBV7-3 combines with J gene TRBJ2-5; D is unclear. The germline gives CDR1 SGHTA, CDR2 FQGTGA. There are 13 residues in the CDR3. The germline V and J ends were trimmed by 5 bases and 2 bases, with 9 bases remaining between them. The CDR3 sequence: CASSRSAQETQYF. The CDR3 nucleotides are TGTGCCAGCAGCCGAAGCGCACAAGAGACCCAGTACTTC.

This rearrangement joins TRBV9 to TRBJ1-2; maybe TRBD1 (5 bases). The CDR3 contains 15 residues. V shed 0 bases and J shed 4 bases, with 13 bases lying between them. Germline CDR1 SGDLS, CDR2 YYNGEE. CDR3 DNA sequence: TGTGCCAGCAGCGTAGCAGGGAATTTACCCTATGGCTACACCTTC. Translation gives CASSVAGNLPYGYTF.

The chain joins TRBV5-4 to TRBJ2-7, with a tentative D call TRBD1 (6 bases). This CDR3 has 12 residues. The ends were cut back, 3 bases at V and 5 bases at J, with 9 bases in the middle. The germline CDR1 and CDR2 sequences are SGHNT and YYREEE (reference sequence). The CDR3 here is CASSSTGNEQYF. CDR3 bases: TGTGCCAGCAGCTCCACAGGGAACGAGCAGTACTTC. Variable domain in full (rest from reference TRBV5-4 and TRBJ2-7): ETGVTQSPTHLIKTRGQQVTLRCSSQSGHNTVSWYQQALGQGPQFIFQYYREEENGRGNFPPRFSGLQFPNYSSELNVNALELDDSALYLCASSSTGNEQYFGPGTRLTVT.

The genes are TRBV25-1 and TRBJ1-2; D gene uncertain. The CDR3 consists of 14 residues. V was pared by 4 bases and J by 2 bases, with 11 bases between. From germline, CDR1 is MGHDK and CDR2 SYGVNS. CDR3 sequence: CASSAEPLNYGYTF. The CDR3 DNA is TGTGCCAGCAGTGCGGAGCCCTTAAACTATGGCTACACCTTC.

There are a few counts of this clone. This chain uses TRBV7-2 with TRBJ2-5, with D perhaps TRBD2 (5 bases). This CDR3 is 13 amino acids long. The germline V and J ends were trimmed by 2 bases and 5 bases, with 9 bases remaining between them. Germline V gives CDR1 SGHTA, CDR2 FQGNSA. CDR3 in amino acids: CASSLTGEETQYF. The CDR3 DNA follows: TGTGCCAGCAGCTTAACTGGGGAGGAGACCCAGTACTTC.